The TCR beta chain described here comes from a study of blood T cells in healthy people across ages. The V and J ends lost 6 bases and 3 bases respectively, with 15 bases between them. CDR3 length equals 15 residues. Germline CDR1 reads MNHGY; CDR2 reads SAAAGT. PCR was performed a second time for about 6 to 11 cycles using a sample-barcoded 5' primer and a J-beta primer mix. Using its own MiXCR run on the 5' RACE reads, TCRdb lists one record per CDR3 protein. The sample consists of more than 550,000 distinct CDR3 sequences, around a fifth of them appearing once. The TCR was taken from a man between 65 and 80 years old in good health. Sequencing used blood. The chain couples TRBV6-8 to TRBJ1-5; D is possibly TRBD1 (5 bases). This CDR3 reads CASRKPWGTNQPQHF. The CDR3 nucleotides are TGTGCCAGCAGAAAACCTTGGGGCACCAATCAGCCCCAGCATTTT.